This TCR beta chain stems from a study of type 1 and type 2 diabetes patients. Study-wide points: Groups were not age- or gender-matched, which may bias interpretation.

Note on this clonotype: The antigen remains unidentified.

The PCR template was genomic DNA. A primer set of 30 forward and 13 reverse primers amplified the CDR3. TCRdb redid the calling of the multiplex PCR reads with MiXCR, one entry per CDR3 protein. Here the sample spans a few hundred thousand distinct CDR3 sequences, approximately 45% being singletons. Each diabetic donor fulfilled classification criteria for either type 1 or type 2. About 9.9 milliliters of peripheral blood were drawn from each donor. Germline assignment: CDR1 GTSNPN and CDR2 SVGIG (reference sequence). V gave up 2 bases and J gave up 4 bases, with 11 bases separating them. The CDR3 covers 14 residues.

The receptor's source is a man aged 18-30 years with type 2 diabetes. The chain recombines TRBV30 with TRBJ2-2; the D is unclear. Sequencing used peripheral blood mononuclear cells (PBMCs). The CDR3 DNA follows: TGTGCCTGGAGTCTGGGGTCGGGCACCGGGGAGCTGTTTTTT. Protein: CAWSLGSGTGELFF.